These 21 T cell receptor beta chains share one sample of origin, sequenced in a study of tumor and adjacent non-tumor tissue in lung cancer. RNA was extracted from bulk tissue without any cell sorting. Three rounds of nested PCR, following a modified ARM-PCR protocol, produced the TCRbeta library. Via MiXCR, TCRdb re-called the multiplex PCR reads, giving one row per CDR3 protein. In the table there are around 71,000 distinct CDR3 sequences, about two thirds of which are singletons. The sample comprised lung tumor tissue. Receptor source: a woman between 40 and 55 years old with non-small cell lung cancer.

As for this clonotype: As the CDR3 is not closed by the conserved phenylalanine or tryptophan, this likely results from a read error. The chain carries TRBV11-2 and TRBJ2-7; tentatively, D is TRBD2 (5 bases). The CDR3 runs to 15 residues. Germline V gene data show CDR1 as SGHAT and CDR2 as FQNNGV. Trimming pared 6 bases from V and 4 bases from J, leaving 19 bases between. CDR3 nucleotides: TGTGCCAGCAGTCAACTAAGCGGTACCCAGTACGAGCAGTACTTA. This codes for CASSQLSGTQYEQYL.

The rearrangement joins TRBV5-1 to TRBJ2-7; 10 bases align to TRBD1. The CDR3 spans 15 residues. V shed 4 bases and J 6 bases; nucleotides not matched to a gene: 10. Germline lookup yields CDR1 SGHRS and CDR2 YFSETQ. CDR3 in DNA: TGCGCCAGCAGCCCATGGGACAGGGGTTTGGCCGAGCAGTACTTC. Translated, it gives CASSPWDRGLAEQYF.

As concerns this clonotype: As the CDR3 is not closed by the conserved phenylalanine or tryptophan, this likely results from a read error. This rearrangement joins TRBV10-3 to TRBJ2-7; 9 bases are shared with TRBD1. This CDR3 has 14 residues. The trim removed 8 bases at V and 5 bases at J, leaving 10 bases unmatched. Germline values: CDR1 ENHRY, CDR2 SYGVKD. The CDR3 loop reads CAIGRDREAHEQYL. CDR3 DNA: TGTGCCATCGGTCGGGACAGGGAGGCCCACGAGCAGTACCTC.

The rearrangement links TRBV5-6 to TRBJ2-5, with 10 nucleotides matching TRBD1. CDR1 is SGHDT and CDR2 is YYEEEE in the germline V gene. V shed 4 bases and J 6 bases; nucleotides not matched to a gene: 12. This CDR3 has 16 residues. The CDR3, as DNA: TGTGCCAGCAGCCCTGTGACAGGGGGCTCGCTGAAGACCCAGTACTTC. Translation: CASSPVTGGSLKTQYF. Based on the CDR3 plus reference TRBV5-6 and TRBJ2-5, the full variable domain is DAGVTQSPTHLIKTRGQQVTLRCSPKSGHDTVSWYQQALGQGPQFIFQYYEEEERQRGNFPDRFSGHQFPNYSSELNVNALLLGDSALYLCASSPVTGGSLKTQYFGPGTRLLVL.

A note on this clonotype: A clone one base away is much larger, so this may be a read error. This chain connects TRBV25-1 to TRBJ2-7; the D gene is possibly TRBD1 (5 bases). Germline V CDR1 and CDR2: MGHDK, SYGVNS. The CDR3 is 16 residues long. The CDR3 DNA is TGTGCCAACAGTGCCCGACAGTGTTGGTACTACTACGAGCAGTACTTC. It specifies CANSARQCWYYYEQYF.

As regards this clonotype: One junction end does not reproduce the germline sequence, and a read error may be involved. The chain employs TRBV11-1 and TRBJ1-1; D is unresolved. Germline V lookup: CDR1 SGHAT, CDR2 FQDESV (reference sequence). The CDR3 length is 11 residues. The CDR3 coding sequence is TGTGTCAGCAACTCGAACACTGAAGCTTTCTTT. Amino acid sequence: CVSNSNTEAFF. The complete variable domain, with remaining parts taken from reference TRBV11-1 and TRBJ1-1, reads EAEVAQSPRYKITEKSQAVAFWCDPISGHATLYWYRQILGQGPELLVQFQDESVVDDSQLPKDRFSAERLKGVDSTLKIQPAELGDSAMYLCVSNSNTEAFFGQGTRLTVV.

As regards this clonotype: The junction departs from germline at one end; a sequencing error may be responsible. The chain has TRBV4-1 and TRBJ2-1; 7 nucleotides line up with TRBD1. CDR1 is MGHRA and CDR2 is YSYEKL in the germline V gene. The CDR3 sequence is 15 residues long. CDR3 amino acids: CATSQVRGSLNEQFF. As DNA, the CDR3 is TGCGCCACCAGCCAAGTCAGGGGGTCCCTAAATGAGCAGTTCTTC.

On this clonotype: One end of the junction fails to match germline, which may point to a read error. This chain connects TRBV28 to TRBJ2-2; tentatively, D is TRBD2 (5 bases). The CDR3 sequence is 13 residues long. Germline V gene data show CDR1 as MDHEN and CDR2 as SYDVKM. CDR3 DNA sequence: TGTGCCAGCAGACCGCAGAGTACCGGGGAACTGTTTTTT. It codes for CASRPQSTGELFF.

As to this clonotype: One end of the junction fails to match germline, which may point to a read error. The genes are TRBV29-1 and TRBJ1-2; possibly TRBD1 for D (6 bases). Germline V gene sequence: CDR1 SQVTM, CDR2 ANQGSEA. This CDR3 contains 14 residues. CDR3 loop: CSVEGGGQFTGYIF. The DNA of the CDR3 is TGCAGCGTTGAGGGAGGAGGACAGTTTACTGGGTACATCTTC. Filled out from reference TRBV29-1 and TRBJ1-2, the complete variable domain reads SAVISQKPSRDICQRGTSLTIQCQVDSQVTMMFWYRQQPGQSLTLIATANQGSEATYESGFVIDKFPISRPNLTFSTLTVSNMSPEDSSIYLCSVEGGGQFTGYIFGSGTRLTVV.

The table lists this clonotype with a few counts. The chain couples TRBV19 to TRBJ1-2; D remains unclear. Trimming left V 5 bases short and J 4 bases short, with 17 bases between. CDR1 LNHDA and CDR2 SQIVND come from the germline V gene (reference sequence). The CDR3 spans 15 residues. The CDR3 bases are TGTGCCAGTAGTTTGACCGACCTGAGAGGCTATGGCTACACCTTC. Translating it yields CASSLTDLRGYGYTF.

Comment on this clonotype: The junction departs from germline at one end; a sequencing error may be responsible. This chain uses TRBV11-2 with TRBJ2-2; TRBD1 might be the D (6 bases). Germline CDR1 SGHAT, CDR2 FQNNGV. The CDR3 runs 15 residues. CDR3 bases: TGTGCCAGCAGCTTTCTCGATGTCGGTAAGGGGGAACTGTTTTTT. As protein: CASSFLDVGKGELFF.

Note on this clonotype: This may be a read error, as it is one base from a much larger clone. The chain combines TRBV7-8 with TRBJ1-2, with 7 bases matching TRBD1. This CDR3 spans 14 amino acids. Germline CDR1 and CDR2: SGHVS and FQNEAQ. The CDR3, as DNA: TGTGCCAACAGCTTAGCGACAGGGACCTTTGGCTACACCTTC. It translates to CANSLATGTFGYTF.

Points on this clonotype: One base away lies a much larger clone, so this may be a sequencing read error. The chain employs TRBV20-1 and TRBJ2-6, with 8 bases fitting TRBD1. The CDR3 contains 17 residues. From germline, CDR1 is DFQATT and CDR2 SNEGSKA (reference sequence). Here the CDR3 DNA reads TGCAGTGCTGGAAAGACAGGGGTAAACTCTGGGGCCAAGGTCCTGACTTTC. It translates to CSAGKTGVNSGAKVLTF.

This clonotype was recorded many times. V usage is TRBV24-1 and J usage is TRBJ1-5; D gene ambiguous. This CDR3 contains 15 residues. Germline V gene lookup returns CDR1 KGHDR and CDR2 SFDVKD. Trimming removed 4 bases at V and 1 base at J, with 10 bases between. As DNA, the CDR3 is TGTGCCACCAGTGAGTCGACGGGGAGCAATCAGCCCCAGCATTTT. Protein sequence: CATSESTGSNQPQHF.

As regards this clonotype: A junction boundary mismatches the germline segment, possibly from a read error. The chain combines TRBV13 with TRBJ2-5; D uncertain. Germline lookup yields CDR1 PRHDT and CDR2 FYEKMQ (reference sequence). The CDR3 length is 11 residues. The CDR3 loop reads CASSLAETHYF. The DNA of the CDR3 is TGCGCCAGCAGCTTAGCAGAGACCCACTACTTC. The complete variable domain, with remaining parts taken from reference TRBV13 and TRBJ2-5, reads AAGVIQSPRHLIKEKRETATLKCYPIPRHDTVYWYQQGPGQDPQFLISFYEKMQSDKGSIPDRFSAQQFSDYHSELNMSSLELGDSALYFCASSLAETHYFGPGTRLLVL.

Worth noting for this clonotype: A read error is possible here, since a much larger clone lies one base away. This chain links TRBV14 with TRBJ2-7, with TRBD2 as a possible D gene (6 bases). V lost 1 base and J 2 bases, leaving 12 bases between the germline ends. The V gene's germline CDR1 is SGHDN and CDR2 FVKESK. The CDR3 contains 15 residues. In DNA, the CDR3 is TGTGCCAGCAGCCAAGCAGGAGGGTCGCCCTACGAGCAGTACTTC. Encoded protein: CASSQAGGSPYEQYF.

A word on this clonotype: The final CDR3 position lacks the conserved phenylalanine or tryptophan, pointing to a likely read error. The chain carries TRBV11-2 and TRBJ1-2; 9 bases fit TRBD1. The CDR3 extends over 14 amino acids. V dropped 1 base and J dropped 8; count of bases not matched to a gene: 5. From germline, CDR1 is SGHAT and CDR2 FQNNGV. The CDR3 coding sequence is TGTGCCAGCAGCTTAGTACGACAGGGGGGAGGCTACACCATC. This gives the protein CASSLVRQGGGYTI.

A note on this clonotype: The junction departs from the called germline gene at one end, perhaps through a read error. The V call is TRBV14, the J call TRBJ2-3, with a weak D call TRBD2 (6 bases). This CDR3 has 17 amino acids. Germline V gene data show CDR1 as SGHDN and CDR2 as FVKESK. The CDR3 bases are TGTGCCAGCATCCAAGGCGCGGGAATTGATGGCATAGATACGCAGTATTTT. Amino acids: CASIQGAGIDGIDTQYF.

Concerning this clonotype: This may be a read error: a much more frequent sequence differs by one nucleotide. The chain's CDR3 is CASSLDGGSYEQCF. CDR3 in DNA: TGTGCCAGCAGCTTAGACGGTGGATCCTACGAGCAGTGCTTC. J is TRBJ2-7 and V is TRBV13; unclear D gene. Germline V CDR1 and CDR2: PRHDT, FYEKMQ (reference sequence). The CDR3 is 14 amino acids.

V gene TRBV7-9 combines with J gene TRBJ2-7; TRBD1 matches at 7 bases. The CDR3 totals 13 residues. After removal of 8 bases from V and 6 bases from J, the junction contained 10 bases not matched to a gene. The germline V gene encodes CDR1 SEHNR and CDR2 FQNEAQ (reference sequence). The CDR3 here is CASRSGGKPEQYF. The CDR3 DNA reads as TGTGCCAGCCGCTCAGGGGGTAAACCCGAGCAGTACTTC.

For this clonotype: A much larger clonotype is one base distant, so this may be a read error. The chain recombines TRBV29-1 with TRBJ1-4, with a weak D call TRBD1 (5 bases). The CDR3 consists of 13 residues. Germline values: CDR1 SQVTM, CDR2 ANQGSEA. V was shortened by 7 bases and J by 8 bases, with 17 bases between the two germline ends. Here the CDR3 DNA reads TGCAGCGCCCGTCCCCGGGACGCCGAAAAACTGTTTTTT. The encoded protein is CSARPRDAEKLFF.